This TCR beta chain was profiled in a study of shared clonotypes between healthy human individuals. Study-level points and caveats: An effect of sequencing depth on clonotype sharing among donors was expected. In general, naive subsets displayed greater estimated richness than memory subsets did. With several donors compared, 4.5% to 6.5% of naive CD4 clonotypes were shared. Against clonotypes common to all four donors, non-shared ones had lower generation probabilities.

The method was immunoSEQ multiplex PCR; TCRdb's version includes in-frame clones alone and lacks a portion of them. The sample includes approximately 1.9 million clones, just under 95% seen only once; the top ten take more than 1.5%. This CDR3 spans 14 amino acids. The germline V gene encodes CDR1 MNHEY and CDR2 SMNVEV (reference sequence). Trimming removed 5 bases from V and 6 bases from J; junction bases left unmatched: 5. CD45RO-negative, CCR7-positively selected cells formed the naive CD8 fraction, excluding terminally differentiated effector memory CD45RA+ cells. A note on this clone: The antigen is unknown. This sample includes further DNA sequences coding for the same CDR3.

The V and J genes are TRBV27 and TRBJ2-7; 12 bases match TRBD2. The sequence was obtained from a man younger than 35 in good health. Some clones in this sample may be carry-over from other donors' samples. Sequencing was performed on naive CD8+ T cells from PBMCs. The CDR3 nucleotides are TGTGCCAGCAGTCTAGCGGGAGGGCCCGGCGAGCAGTACTTC. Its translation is CASSLAGGPGEQYF.